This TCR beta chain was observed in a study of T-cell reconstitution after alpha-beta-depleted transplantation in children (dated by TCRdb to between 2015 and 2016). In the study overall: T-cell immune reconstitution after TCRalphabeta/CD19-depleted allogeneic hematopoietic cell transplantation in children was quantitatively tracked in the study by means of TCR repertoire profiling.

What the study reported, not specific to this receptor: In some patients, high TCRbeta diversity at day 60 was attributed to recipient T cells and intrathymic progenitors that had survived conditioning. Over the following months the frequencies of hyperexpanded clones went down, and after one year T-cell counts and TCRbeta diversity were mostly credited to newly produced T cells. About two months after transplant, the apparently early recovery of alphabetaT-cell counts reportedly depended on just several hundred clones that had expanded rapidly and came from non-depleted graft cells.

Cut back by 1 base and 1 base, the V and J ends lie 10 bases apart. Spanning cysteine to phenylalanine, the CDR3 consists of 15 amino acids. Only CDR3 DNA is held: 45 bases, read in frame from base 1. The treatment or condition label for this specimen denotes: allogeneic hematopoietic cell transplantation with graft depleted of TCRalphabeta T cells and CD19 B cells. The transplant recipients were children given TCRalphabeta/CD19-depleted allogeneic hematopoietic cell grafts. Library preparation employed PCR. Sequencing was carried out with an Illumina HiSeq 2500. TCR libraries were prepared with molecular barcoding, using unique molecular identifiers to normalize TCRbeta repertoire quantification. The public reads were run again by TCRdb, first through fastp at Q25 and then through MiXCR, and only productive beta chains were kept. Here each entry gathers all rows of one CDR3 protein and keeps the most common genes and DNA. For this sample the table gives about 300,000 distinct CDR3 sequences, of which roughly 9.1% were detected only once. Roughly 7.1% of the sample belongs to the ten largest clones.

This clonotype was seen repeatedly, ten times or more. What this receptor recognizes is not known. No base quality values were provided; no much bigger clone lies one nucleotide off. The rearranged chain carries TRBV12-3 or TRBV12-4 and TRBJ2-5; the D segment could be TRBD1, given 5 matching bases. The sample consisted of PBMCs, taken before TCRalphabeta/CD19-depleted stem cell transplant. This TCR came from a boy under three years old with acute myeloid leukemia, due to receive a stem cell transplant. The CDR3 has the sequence CASSLELGAQETQYF. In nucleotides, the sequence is TGTGCCAGCAGTTTAGAGTTAGGGGCCCAAGAGACCCAGTACTTC.